The entry below describes one T cell receptor beta chain. The antigen remains unidentified. This entry comes from a study of OX40 agonist ivuxolimab in advanced cancers. Study-level information: Patients received ivuxolimab, an agonistic anti-OX40 (CD134) antibody.

TCRdb's table, derived via immunoSEQ multiplex PCR, lists solely in-frame clones and lacks some. The table records more than 15,000 clones, roughly 87% of them present only once. General observations from the study: Among T cells, CD8+ cells averaged more expanded clones than CD4+ cells. People who partly responded at 0.1-3.0 mg/kg had some of the least clonal expansion seen. Both CD4+ and CD8+ T cell populations in blood had undergone clonal expansion by week 6 at 0.1 to 3.0 mg/kg.

V lost 4 bases and J 6 bases, leaving 19 bases between the germline ends. In germline, CDR1 is SGHDT, CDR2 YYEEEE. This CDR3 is built from 15 residues. Material: CD4+ or CD8+ T cells sorted from blood, obtained in a trial of the OX40 agonist ivuxolimab. The sequence was obtained from an adult with an advanced solid tumor such as melanoma, head and neck, liver or kidney cancer. The gene calls are TRBV5-6 and TRBJ1-2; possible D gene TRBD1, 5 bases. The CDR3 region has the DNA TGTGCCAGCAGCCCAATTCCGCAGGGAACTAATGGCTACACCTTC. This gives the protein CASSPIPQGTNGYTF.